This T cell receptor beta chain emerged from a study of blood T cells in healthy people across ages. As regards this clonotype: Its antigen is unidentified.

RNA extraction gave at least 6 micrograms of total RNA per sample. Primers used in a second PCR of roughly 7 to 11 cycles were a sample-barcoded 5' primer and a J-beta primer mix. TCRdb reprocessed the 5' RACE reads with MiXCR, giving one entry per CDR3 protein. This repertoire shows 1.6 million or so distinct CDR3 sequences, approximately 32% found once; its top ten account for about 10%. Overall study findings and caveats: Diversity estimated from one million T cells was considered an underestimate.

Material: blood. The receptor was isolated from a woman under 40 in good health.

The CDR3 reads CASSKARTGGGTQYF. The CDR3 DNA follows: TGTGCCAGCTCCAAAGCCAGGACAGGGGGCGGTACGCAGTATTTT. The rearrangement links TRBV18 to TRBJ2-3; 11 nucleotides align to TRBD1. This CDR3 is 15 amino acids long. From germline, CDR1 is KGHSH and CDR2 LQKENI. After removal of 6 bases from V and 8 bases from J, the junction contained 10 bases not matched to a gene. Full variable domain (missing parts from reference TRBV18 and TRBJ2-3): NAGVMQNPRHLVRRRGQEARLRCSPMKGHSHVYWYRQLPEEGLKFMVYLQKENIIDESGMPKERFSAEFPKEGPSILRIQQVVRGDSAAYFCASSKARTGGGTQYFGPGTRLTVL.